This paragraph reports one T cell receptor beta chain. The sample contains more than one DNA sequence encoding this CDR3. These data come from a study of blood T cell repertoires in COVID-19. For the study at large: COVID-19 samples collected from the United States, Italy and Spain covered acute and convalescent phases.

The CDR3 is 16 amino acids. The V segment lost 3 bases and the J segment 1 base; nucleotides outside the gene matches: 2. Per the germline V gene, CDR1 is LNHDA and CDR2 is SQIVND (reference sequence). Libraries were prepared by immunoSEQ multiplex PCR; TCRdb keeps only in-frame clonotypes and omits some of them. This sample yields 200,000 to 250,000 clones, of which 75% to 90% are seen a single time; under 6.5% belongs to the top ten. This TCR was recovered from a woman aged 25-40 years with acute COVID-19. The chain couples TRBV19 to TRBJ1-5, with 11 nucleotides matching TRBD1. The sample taken for sequencing was PBMCs or T cells enriched from blood (not recorded which). CDR3 sequence (DNA): TGTGCCAGTAGTATCGGGACAGGGGGGAGCAATCAGCCCCAGCATTTT. Amino acids: CASSIGTGGSNQPQHF. The entire variable domain, with the rest obtained from reference TRBV19 and TRBJ1-5, is as follows: DGGITQSPKYLFRKEGQNVTLSCEQNLNHDAMYWYRQDPGQGLRLIYYSQIVNDFQKGDIAEGYSVSREKKESFPLTVTSAQKNPTAFYLCASSIGTGGSNQPQHFGDGTRLSIL.